This TCR beta chain was found in a study of STAT5B mutations in CD4+ large granular lymphocyte leukemia. Study-level points and caveats: Compared with healthy controls (2/35), patient top clones favored TRBV06 (8/27). Without putative leukemic clones, patient CD4-sorted repertoires remained more clonal than healthy CD4+ repertoires. Approximately 25% of private leukemic clonotypes occurred rarely in other patients' non-leukemic repertoires.

Details on this clone: The antigen is unknown.

Sequencing was at survey level. Sequencing used immunoSEQ multiplex PCR; TCRdb keeps in-frame clones, though not all of them. The sample consists of 48,000 or so clones, roughly 72% of them appearing once. Trimming took 0 bases from V and 3 from J, leaving 15 bases between them. This CDR3 is 16 amino acids long. Germline CDR1 and CDR2: LGHNA and YNFKEQ. This TCR was recovered from a human donor in good health. Sequencing was performed on CD4+ T cells from blood buffy coats. This chain links TRBV4-2 with TRBJ2-7; D might be TRBD1 (6 bases). The CDR3 region has the DNA TGTGCCAGCAGCCAAGATTTAGGCGACAGGAGCTACGAGCAGTACTTC. Protein: CASSQDLGDRSYEQYF.